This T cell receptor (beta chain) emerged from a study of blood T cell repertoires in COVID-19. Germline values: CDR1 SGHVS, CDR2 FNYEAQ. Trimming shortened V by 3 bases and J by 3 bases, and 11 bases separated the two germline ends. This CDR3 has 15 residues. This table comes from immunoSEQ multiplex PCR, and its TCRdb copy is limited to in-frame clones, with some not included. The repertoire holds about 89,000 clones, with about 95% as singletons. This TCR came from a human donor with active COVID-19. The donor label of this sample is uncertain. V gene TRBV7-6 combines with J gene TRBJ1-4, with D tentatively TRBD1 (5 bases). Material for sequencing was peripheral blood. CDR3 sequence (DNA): TGTGCCAGCAGCTTGTCACCGGGGGCTAATGAAAAACTGTTTTTT. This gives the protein CASSLSPGANEKLFF.